One sample yielded the 5 T cell receptor beta chains listed below, sequenced in a study of neurological immune-mediated disorders. Time point noted: longitudinal time-point 3. One entry per CDR3 protein, called by TCRdb with MiXCR from the 5' RACE reads. The table shows about 45,000 distinct CDR3 sequences, with about 13% occurring only once. The specimen sequenced was PBMCs. These TCRs come from a man under 40 in good health.

This clonotype was recorded at least ten times. This chain joins TRBV20-1 and TRBJ2-3; 7 bases match TRBD2. With V trimmed by 5 bases and J by 0 bases, 11 bases remained unmatched. The CDR3 length is 16 residues. In germline, CDR1 is DFQATT, CDR2 SNEGSKA (reference sequence). DNA of the CDR3: TGCAGTGCTTCTAATCTAGCGGAAGCTAGCACAGATACGCAGTATTTT. This translates into CSASNLAEASTDTQYF.

For this clonotype: A much bigger clone sits one base away, suggesting this may be a read error. The chain has TRBV7-3 and TRBJ2-3, with 7 bases fitting TRBD2. This CDR3 spans 16 amino acids. Per the germline V gene, CDR1 is SGHTA and CDR2 is FQGTGA. With 7 bases clipped from V and 5 bases from J, the junction kept 15 bases outside the gene matches. The CDR3 DNA follows: TGTGCCAGCACCTCCCGCCTGGGGCTAGCGGAAGATACGCAGTATTTT. As protein: CASTSRLGLAEDTQYF.

This clonotype was counted at least ten times. The rearrangement joins TRBV29-1 to TRBJ2-1, with 7 bases identical to TRBD2. The CDR3 totals 15 residues. From germline, CDR1 is SQVTM and CDR2 ANQGSEA. The V gene end was trimmed by 3 bases and the J gene end by 1 base; junction bases not matched to a gene: 6. Here the CDR3 DNA reads TGCAGCGTTGACAGCGGGATTCAGTCCTACAATGAGCAGTTCTTC. Translated: CSVDSGIQSYNEQFF.

This clonotype is medium-sized by share. The chain employs TRBV27 and TRBJ2-3; the match to TRBD1 covers 11 bases. CDR1 and CDR2 (germline): MNHEY, SMNVEV (reference sequence). The CDR3 totals 15 residues. The ends lost 5 bases at V and 5 bases at J; junction bases unmatched: 6. The DNA of the CDR3 is TGTGCCAGCAGTATCGCCGGGACAGGGGGAGATACGCAGTATTTT. Amino acid sequence: CASSIAGTGGDTQYF.

This clonotype was counted ten times or more. V usage is TRBV18 and J usage is TRBJ2-7; TRBD1 matches 7 bases. The CDR3 is 14 residues long. V was pared by 3 bases and J by 2 bases, with 4 bases of the junction left unmatched. Germline lookup yields CDR1 KGHSH and CDR2 LQKENI. The CDR3 here is CASSPRQGAYEQYF. The DNA of the CDR3 is TGTGCCAGCTCACCCCGCCAGGGGGCCTACGAGCAGTACTTC.